This T cell receptor beta chain comes out of a study of OX40 agonist ivuxolimab in advanced cancers. Study at large: Clinicians treated patients with ivuxolimab, an agonistic anti-OX40 (CD134) antibody. Three patients got partial responses; one had hepatocellular carcinoma and two had cutaneous melanoma.

Study-level points and caveats: Partial responders treated at 0.1-3.0 mg/kg exhibited clonal expansion among the lowest measured.

Trimming pared 0 bases from V and 3 bases from J, leaving 11 bases between. CDR1 is ENHRY and CDR2 is SYGVKD in the germline V gene. This CDR3 is 15 amino acids long. The cohort excluded patients with autoimmune disease history or systemic immunosuppression. A remark on this clone: The antigen remains undetermined.

The assay was immunoSEQ multiplex PCR, and TCRdb's table has in-frame clones only and misses some. This sample yields about 76,000 clones, of which over 75% are seen a single time; about 0.6% belongs to the top ten. The rearrangement uses TRBV10-3 and TRBJ1-2; D is unresolved. Sequences were derived from CD4+ or CD8+ T cells sorted from blood, sampled in a trial of the OX40 agonist ivuxolimab. The receptor comes from an adult with an advanced solid tumor such as melanoma, head and neck, liver or kidney cancer. CDR3: CAISESTALDYGYTF. The CDR3, as DNA: TGTGCCATCAGTGAGTCGACGGCCTTGGACTATGGCTACACCTTC.